Below, 17 T cell receptor beta chains from the same sample are listed, as sequenced in a study of T cell repertoires in ileal Crohn's disease (dated 2019 in TCRdb). The library was made by the immunoSEQ multiplex PCR assay. In TCRdb, the immuneACCESS table is reduced to in-frame sequences with V and J assigned. These tables do not hold every clone; where another copy was compared, an unresolved V gene accounts for under half, and the others remain unexplained. The table for this sample lists 12,000 to 15,000 clones; approximately 80% of them were counted only once. More than 11% of the sample is held by the ten biggest clonotypes. The time point label, as the study defines it: inflamed ileum from the surgical specimen. The sample comprised ileal tissue. These receptors were obtained from an adult with Crohn's disease.

The chain has TRBV30 and TRBJ1-1; D ambiguous. Germline CDR1 is GTSNPN and CDR2 is SVGIG (reference sequence). The ends were cut back, 3 bases at V and 0 bases at J, with 11 bases in the middle. The CDR3 extends over 14 amino acids. DNA of the CDR3: TGTGCCTGGAGGAGACCTATTCTGAACACTGAAGCTTTCTTT. Protein: CAWRRPILNTEAFF. The full variable domain, in which reference TRBV30 and TRBJ1-1 provide the parts outside the CDR3, is SQTIHQWPATLVQPVGSPLSLECTVEGTSNPNLYWYRQAAGRGLQLLFYSVGIGQISSEVPQNLSASRPQDRQFILSSKKLLLSDSGFYLCAWRRPILNTEAFFGQGTRLTVV.

The chain combines TRBV20-1 with TRBJ2-5, with D uncertain. The length of the CDR3 is 11 residues. In germline, CDR1 is DFQATT, CDR2 SNEGSKA (reference sequence). Deletions cut 5 bases from V and 7 bases from J, with 11 bases between. DNA of the CDR3: TGCAGTGCTGGCTCCCGCGGGACCCAGTACTTC. It is translated as CSAGSRGTQYF.

The chain is built from TRBV7-9 and TRBJ2-7; D tentatively reads TRBD1 or TRBD2 (5 bases each). The CDR3 loop spans 15 amino acids. Germline V gene sequence: CDR1 SEHNR, CDR2 FQNEAQ (reference sequence). The ends were cut back, 0 bases at V and 1 base at J, with 10 bases in the middle. The CDR3 sequence: CASSLAGTTSYEQYF. The DNA of the CDR3 is TGTGCCAGCAGCTTAGCGGGGACCACATCCTACGAGCAGTACTTC. Filled out from reference TRBV7-9 and TRBJ2-7, the complete variable domain reads DTGVSQNPRHKITKRGQNVTFRCDPISEHNRLYWYRQTLGQGPEFLTYFQNEAQLEKSRLLSDRFSAERPKGSFSTLEIQRTEQGDSAMYLCASSLAGTTSYEQYFGPGTRLTVT.

On this clone: The junction does not match germline at one end; this may be a read error. The chain carries TRBV7-7 and TRBJ1-4, with D possibly being TRBD1 (6 bases). Germline V gene sequence: CDR1 SSHAT, CDR2 FNYEAQ (reference sequence). The length of the CDR3 is 16 residues. CDR3 sequence: CASRVRGQPRDEKLFF. The CDR3 DNA follows: TGTGCTAGCAGGGTTAGAGGACAGCCCAGGGATGAAAAACTGTTTTTT.

The gene calls are TRBV7-9 and TRBJ1-2; the D gene is possibly TRBD1 (5 bases). Looked up from germline, CDR1 is SEHNR and CDR2 is FQNEAQ (reference sequence). With 1 base removed from V and 2 bases from J, the gap between germline ends came to 8 bases. CDR3 length equals 14 residues. CDR3: CASSLGSGNYGYTF. CDR3 DNA sequence: TGTGCCAGCAGCTTAGGCTCAGGGAACTATGGCTACACCTTC.

V gene TRBV11-3 combines with J gene TRBJ2-5; 7 positions agree with TRBD1. The CDR3 contains 14 residues. Per the germline V gene, CDR1 is SGHNT and CDR2 is YENEEA. The trim removed 5 bases at V and 5 bases at J, leaving 8 bases unmatched. Here the CDR3 reads CASSPTGLVETQYF. CDR3 DNA: TGTGCCAGCAGCCCGACAGGGTTGGTGGAGACCCAGTACTTC.

This clone was counted between two and nine times. The chain uses TRBV4-1 and TRBJ2-7; 8 nucleotides line up with TRBD1. Unmatched junction bases numbered 16, after V lost 3 bases and J lost 6 bases. This CDR3 spans 17 amino acids. CDR1 MGHRA and CDR2 YSYEKL come from the germline V gene. As DNA, the CDR3 is TGCGCCAGCAGCCAGCTTTTGCTTGGACAGGGTCCCTTCGAGCAGTACTTC. Translating it yields CASSQLLLGQGPFEQYF.

The CDR3 nucleotides read TGTGCGTCTAGCGGGTCGGGTGAGCAGTTCTTC. Protein: CASSGSGEQFF. The chain couples TRBV5-4 to TRBJ2-1; 8 nucleotides line up with TRBD2. The CDR3 sequence is 11 residues long. Germline loops: CDR1 SGHNT, CDR2 YYREEE (reference sequence).

The chain recombines TRBV2 with TRBJ1-2; unclear D gene. The CDR3 is made up of 12 amino acids. The V and J ends lost 5 bases and 5 bases respectively, with 9 bases between them. The V gene's germline CDR1 is SNHLY and CDR2 FYNNEI. The CDR3 is CASSRVEYGYTF. The CDR3 coding sequence is TGTGCCAGCAGTAGGGTAGAATATGGCTACACCTTC.

The chain employs TRBV7-9 and TRBJ1-2, with 7 nucleotides matching TRBD1. Germline values: CDR1 SEHNR, CDR2 FQNEAQ (reference sequence). Germline trimming cut 5 bases from V and 2 bases from J; bases unmatched to any gene: 5. CDR3 length: 14 residues. The CDR3 DNA reads TGTGCCAGCAGCCCTTCGGGACAGAACTATGGCTACACCTTC. Protein product: CASSPSGQNYGYTF.

The gene calls are TRBV11-2 and TRBJ2-7, with D hard to call. Germline CDR1 reads SGHAT; CDR2 reads FQNNGV. The CDR3 spans 12 residues. V was cut by 5 bases and J by 1 base, with 6 bases left in between. The CDR3 coding sequence is TGTGCCAGCAGCACCCAGTCCTACGAGCAGTACTTC. Its translation is CASSTQSYEQYF.

The J gene is TRBJ1-4, the V gene TRBV5-1; the D gene is possibly TRBD1 (5 bases). This CDR3 contains 12 residues. Germline V gives CDR1 SGHRS, CDR2 YFSETQ. V lost 5 bases and J 8 bases, leaving 10 bases between the germline ends. CDR3 DNA sequence: TGCGCCAGCAGGAATCAGGGAGAAAAACTGTTTTTT. It encodes CASRNQGEKLFF.

The chain is built from TRBV5-1 and TRBJ2-1; D is unresolved. CDR1 is SGHRS and CDR2 is YFSETQ in the germline V gene. This CDR3 comprises 14 residues. The V end was cut by 4 bases, the J end by 0 bases, with 8 bases between. The CDR3 coding sequence is TGCGCCAGCAGCCGAATGTCCTCCTACAATGAGCAGTTCTTC. Protein sequence: CASSRMSSYNEQFF.

V gene TRBV6-5 combines with J gene TRBJ2-7; TRBD1 matches at 9 bases. Trimming at V came to 7 bases and at J to 3 bases, leaving 10 bases not matched to a gene. Germline CDR1 reads MNHEY; CDR2 reads SVGAGI. This CDR3 has 15 residues. The CDR3 nucleotides read TGTGCCAGCACCCCGTATGGGACAGGGAGCTACGAGCAGTACTTC. This sequence encodes CASTPYGTGSYEQYF.

This chain links TRBV5-6 with TRBJ2-7, with D perhaps TRBD2 (6 bases). The CDR3 contains 14 residues. The V end lost 5 bases, the J end lost 0 bases, and 12 bases lay between the germline ends. CDR1 is SGHDT and CDR2 is YYEEEE in the germline V gene. The CDR3, as DNA: TGTGCCAGCAGTGGACGGGGGAGCTCCTACGAGCAGTACTTC. Translating gives CASSGRGSSYEQYF.

This clone was seen more than once but under ten times. V and J are TRBV6-1 and TRBJ2-7, with TRBD2 as a possible D gene (6 bases). Germline assignment: CDR1 MNHNS and CDR2 SASEGT. This CDR3 region has 15 residues. V lost 6 bases to trimming and J lost 5 bases, with 20 bases between them. CDR3 DNA sequence: TGTGCCAGCAGCAACCTCCACGGGGGATCCAACGAGCAGTACTTC. It translates to CASSNLHGGSNEQYF.

In its sample, this clone ranks as large (0.1 to 1%). Other DNA sequences in the same sample also yield this CDR3. DNA for the CDR3: TGTGCCAGCAGTGGTCGGGGATCCTCCTACGAGCAGTACTTC. Its translation is CASSGRGSSYEQYF. This chain links TRBV6-1 with TRBJ2-7, with D tentatively TRBD2 (5 bases). The germline V gene has CDR1 MNHNS and CDR2 SASEGT. Trimming removed 4 bases at V and 0 bases at J, with 10 bases between. The CDR3 contains 14 residues.